This T cell receptor beta chain emerged from a study of blood T cells in healthy people across ages. General study points: Per million T cells, the diversity of TCR beta decreased roughly linearly as age advanced. Reliance upon unsorted PBMCs precluded definitive naive versus antigen-experienced comparison.

Using a J-beta primer mix together with a sample-barcoded 5' primer, a second PCR was run for roughly 7 to 11 cycles. TCRdb reanalysed the 5' RACE reads using MiXCR and keeps one entry per CDR3 protein. The table includes over 1.5 million distinct CDR3 sequences, about 50% detected once. The germline gives CDR1 SEHNR, CDR2 FQNEAQ (reference sequence). Trimming removed 4 bases from V and 3 bases from J; junction bases left unmatched: 3. The CDR3 covers 13 residues. This clonotype has a count of ten or more. Antigen specificity is unknown. The sample taken for sequencing was blood. This sequence joins TRBV7-9 and TRBJ2-7; 7 positions match TRBD1. This receptor was identified in a woman aged 40 to 50 in good health. The CDR3 DNA follows: TGTGCCAGCAGCTCGGGACAGTACTACGAGCAGTACTTC. Protein: CASSSGQYYEQYF.